Listed here are 32 T cell receptor beta chains from one sample, sequenced in a study of human T cells and chemical hapten exposure. The time point here: patch test 2, 6 weeks after DPC sensitization. Documented treatment: therapeutic diphenylcyclopropenone sensitization with weekly scalp DPC. TCRdb re-analysed the RACE reads in MiXCR, keeping a single row per CDR3 protein. The sample carries over 130,000 distinct CDR3 sequences, about 10% recorded once. The material sequenced was whole blood, taken in connection with sensitization to the hapten diphenylcyclopropenone (DPC). These receptors all stem from a woman between 45 and 65 years old with alopecia areata. Some clones in this sample may be carry-over from other donors' samples.

This clonotype was recorded a few times. V and J are TRBV5-1 and TRBJ2-5; 7 bases are shared with TRBD2. The V gene end was trimmed by 1 base and the J gene end by 1 base; junction bases not matched to a gene: 4. CDR1 and CDR2 from the germline V gene are SGHRS and YFSETQ. The CDR3 is made up of 15 amino acids. The CDR3 bases are TGCGCCAGCAGCTTGTTTCTAGCGGCCCAAGAGACCCAGTACTTC. Protein: CASSLFLAAQETQYF.

This chain connects TRBV6-1 to TRBJ1-1, with D possibly TRBD1 on 6 matching bases. V was clipped by 6 bases and J by 3 bases, with 14 bases between them. Germline CDR1 reads MNHNS; CDR2 reads SASEGT. This CDR3 comprises 14 residues. This chain's CDR3 is CASRRGGGDTEAFF. The DNA for the CDR3 is TGTGCCAGCAGAAGGGGGGGCGGGGACACTGAAGCTTTCTTT.

The chain links TRBV28 to TRBJ1-6; D is possibly TRBD1 (5 bases). Deletions cut 10 bases from V and 10 bases from J, with 20 bases between. Germline V gives CDR1 MDHEN, CDR2 SYDVKM. The CDR3 sequence is 14 residues long. This CDR3 reads CATSFRDSWSPLHF. As DNA, the CDR3 is TGTGCCACCTCATTCCGGGACTCTTGGTCACCCCTCCACTTT.

This clonotype was counted only a few times. V usage is TRBV3-1 and J usage is TRBJ2-1; 10 bases fit TRBD2. Germline CDR1 and CDR2: LGHDT and YNNKEL (reference sequence). The CDR3 is 17 amino acids. J was trimmed by 10 bases and V by 0 bases; bases with no gene match: 12. CDR3 coding DNA: TGTGCCAGCAGCCAAGAGGGGAGGAGCGGGAGGGGTCGGGAGCAGTTCTTC. This gives the protein CASSQEGRSGRGREQFF.

About this clonotype: Being one base from a much bigger clone, this may be a read error. The V gene is TRBV6-5, the J gene TRBJ2-7, with D perhaps being TRBD1 or TRBD2 (6 bases each). CDR1 MNHEY and CDR2 SVGAGI come from the germline V gene. The CDR3 is made up of 17 amino acids. The V end lost 8 bases, the J end lost 3 bases, and 26 bases lay between the germline ends. The CDR3 DNA sequence: TGTGCCAGCGGGAGGCCCTCCTTAAGACAGGTCGTCTACGAGCAGTACTTC. Protein product: CASGRPSLRQVVYEQYF.

This clonotype was observed at least ten times. The rearrangement joins TRBV19 to TRBJ2-1; 9 nucleotides line up with TRBD2. This CDR3 is built from 14 residues. Germline V gene sequence: CDR1 LNHDA, CDR2 SQIVND (reference sequence). V trimming: 5 bases; J trimming: 6 bases; junction bases outside the gene matches: 5. The CDR3 loop reads CASSGGLALNEQFF. DNA of the CDR3: TGTGCCAGTAGTGGGGGACTAGCCCTCAATGAGCAGTTCTTC.

This clonotype was picked up many times. The rearrangement uses TRBV7-2 and TRBJ2-3; D gene unclear. Germline CDR1 and CDR2: SGHTA and FQGNSA. V shed 6 bases and J shed 2 bases, with 9 bases lying between them. The CDR3 sequence is 13 residues long. The DNA of the CDR3 is TGTGCCAGCAGGCCCGGGTACACAGATACGCAGTATTTT. This codes for CASRPGYTDTQYF.

This clonotype was counted only a few times. J is TRBJ2-1 and V is TRBV10-3; no clear D gene. Trimming cost V 4 bases and J 0 bases, with 7 bases left between them. CDR3 length equals 14 residues. Germline loops: CDR1 ENHRY, CDR2 SYGVKD. The CDR3 DNA reads TGTGCCATCAGTGGCCCCCTCTCCTACAATGAGCAGTTCTTC. This sequence encodes CAISGPLSYNEQFF.

This rearrangement joins TRBV5-4 to TRBJ2-5, with TRBD1 matching 9 bases. The V and J ends lost 2 bases and 2 bases, in that order; junction bases with no gene match: 4. The germline gives CDR1 SGHNT, CDR2 YYREEE (reference sequence). The CDR3 is 15 residues long. CDR3 sequence: CASSFSGTGQETQYF. In DNA, the CDR3 is TGTGCCAGCAGCTTCTCCGGGACAGGGCAAGAGACCCAGTACTTC.

This chain links TRBV18 with TRBJ1-5, with TRBD1 matching over 9 bases. This CDR3 has 15 amino acids. CDR1 is KGHSH, CDR2 LQKENI, per germline. The V gene end was trimmed by 6 bases and the J gene end by 7 bases; junction bases not matched to a gene: 10. For the CDR3, the DNA is TGTGCCAGCTCGGCCGCCGCGACAGGGGGACAGCCCCAGCATTTT. It codes for CASSAAATGGQPQHF.

This clonotype was counted ten times or more. The chain links TRBV6-4 to TRBJ1-1; no definite D call. The CDR3 covers 13 residues. With 3 bases removed from V and 1 base from J, the gap between germline ends came to 6 bases. Looked up from germline, CDR1 is MRHNA and CDR2 is SNTAGT. CDR3 nucleotides: TGTGCCAGCAGTGAAAGGGAGAACACTGAAGCTTTCTTT. Protein sequence: CASSERENTEAFF.

The chain joins TRBV6-2 or TRBV6-3 to TRBJ2-1; D might be TRBD2 (6 bases). The CDR3 covers 15 residues. The V end was cut by 1 base, the J end by 10 bases, with 17 bases between. Per the germline V gene, CDR1 is MNHEY and CDR2 is SVGEGT. CDR3: CASSYLARGGGEQFF. Written as DNA, the CDR3 is TGTGCCAGCAGTTACTTGGCGAGGGGAGGAGGAGAGCAGTTCTTC.

V usage is TRBV18 and J usage is TRBJ2-1, with 9 bases lining up with TRBD2. CDR1 KGHSH and CDR2 LQKENI come from the germline V gene. The CDR3 is 16 residues long. Unmatched junction bases numbered 13, after V lost 8 bases and J lost 5 bases. This chain's CDR3 is CASRVTGLAGNNEQFF. The CDR3 bases are TGTGCCAGCCGAGTAACGGGGCTAGCGGGGAACAATGAGCAGTTCTTC. Together with reference TRBV18 and TRBJ2-1, the CDR3 gives the full variable domain: NAGVMQNPRHLVRRRGQEARLRCSPMKGHSHVYWYRQLPEEGLKFMVYLQKENIIDESGMPKERFSAEFPKEGPSILRIQQVVRGDSAAYFCASRVTGLAGNNEQFFGPGTRLTVL.

The rearrangement links TRBV6-2 or TRBV6-3 to TRBJ2-1; 12 bases are a match to TRBD2. The CDR3 is 18 residues long. Trimming removed 7 bases from V and 1 base from J; junction bases left unmatched: 11. Germline assignment: CDR1 MNHEY and CDR2 SVGEGT. The CDR3 region has the DNA TGTGCCAGCAAGGCCTTGGGACTAGCGGGTGTATCCTACAATGAGCAGTTCTTC. It encodes CASKALGLAGVSYNEQFF.

V gene TRBV12-3 or TRBV12-4 combines with J gene TRBJ2-1; 14 positions agree with TRBD2. CDR3 size: 18 residues. V lost 6 bases to trimming and J lost 2 bases; unmatched junction nucleotides: 9. The CDR3 DNA reads as TGTGCCAGCAGCCTTGGGACTAGCGGGAGTATGACCTACAATGAGCAGTTCTTC. This translates into CASSLGTSGSMTYNEQFF.

Many counts were recorded for this clonotype. This chain links TRBV7-9 with TRBJ2-3; TRBD1 or TRBD2 may be the D gene (6 bases each). The V and J ends lost 0 bases and 5 bases respectively, with 9 bases between them. The CDR3 covers 14 residues. The germline gives CDR1 SEHNR, CDR2 FQNEAQ (reference sequence). The CDR3 DNA reads TGTGCCAGCAGCTTAGCCCGGGGGCAAGATACGCAGTATTTT. As protein: CASSLARGQDTQYF.

This clonotype was observed many times. This chain joins TRBV2 and TRBJ1-1; D not resolved. CDR1 SNHLY and CDR2 FYNNEI come from the germline V gene. V shed 6 bases and J shed 0 bases, with 8 bases lying between them. This CDR3 is built from 13 residues. In nucleotides, the CDR3 is TGTGCCAGCAGGGTGTTTATGAACACTGAAGCTTTCTTT. Translated: CASRVFMNTEAFF.

This clonotype showed up just a few times. The V gene is TRBV12-3 or TRBV12-4, the J gene TRBJ2-7; 11 nucleotides match TRBD2. The CDR3 extends over 18 amino acids. The V and J ends lost 6 bases and 7 bases, in that order; junction bases with no gene match: 20. The CDR3 DNA reads as TGTGCCAGCAGCCCCGGGACTAGCGGCTTGGGGGCTTCTCGAGAGCAGTACTTC. This encodes CASSPGTSGLGASREQYF.

The chain links TRBV29-1 to TRBJ2-2; 11 nucleotides align to TRBD1. Per germline, CDR1 SQVTM and CDR2 ANQGSEA. V shed 4 bases, J shed 10 bases, and the junction held 5 bases outside the gene matches. This CDR3 is built from 13 residues. The CDR3 nucleotides are TGCAGCGTTGCGGGGACAGGGGGGGAGGAGCTGTTTTTT. It translates to CSVAGTGGEELFF.

The chain couples TRBV6-1 to TRBJ2-1; maybe TRBD2 (6 bases). V dropped 11 bases and J dropped 8 bases, with 19 bases sitting between them. The CDR3 extends over 13 amino acids. Looked up from germline, CDR1 is MNHNS and CDR2 is SASEGT. Here the CDR3 DNA reads TGTGCCGTGCTTGGGCGGGGTAGGGATGAGCAGTTCTTC. It yields the protein CAVLGRGRDEQFF.

Here the CDR3 reads CASSRDTKLGYTF. Written as DNA, the CDR3 is TGTGCCAGCAGCCGAGATACCAAACTAGGCTACACCTTC. The chain uses TRBV7-2 and TRBJ1-2, with D unclear. V was shortened by 5 bases and J by 8 bases, with 15 bases between the two germline ends. The V gene's germline CDR1 is SGHTA and CDR2 FQGNSA. The CDR3 loop spans 13 amino acids.

The sample holds a few counts of this clonotype. CDR3 nucleotide sequence: TGTGCCAGTAGTATCCAGGGTGGGGCCAACGTCCTGACTTTC. Its protein product is CASSIQGGANVLTF. The V call is TRBV19, the J call TRBJ2-6, with D possibly TRBD1 on 5 matching bases. The V and J ends lost 3 bases and 3 bases respectively, with 6 bases between them. The germline CDR1 and CDR2 sequences are LNHDA and SQIVND (reference sequence). This CDR3 has 14 residues.

V usage is TRBV11-2 and J usage is TRBJ2-7, with TRBD2 matching over 7 bases. The CDR3 covers 15 residues. Germline-derived CDR1 and CDR2 are SGHAT and FQNNGV. Losses at the gene ends were 0 bases for V and 6 bases for J; bases not matched to a gene: 8. The DNA for the CDR3 is TGTGCCAGCAGCTTAGAACGACTAGCCACCTCCGAGCAGTACTTC. Residues: CASSLERLATSEQYF.

The sample holds a few counts of this clonotype. CDR3 nucleotides: TGTGCCAGCAGCTTAGACGGACTAGGAGCTTCTAGCACAGATACGCAGTATTTT. It codes for CASSLDGLGASSTDTQYF. The chain couples TRBV7-2 to TRBJ2-3, with 7 bases matching TRBD2. Germline assignment: CDR1 SGHTA and CDR2 FQGNSA. The CDR3 extends over 18 amino acids. J was trimmed by 0 bases and V by 1 base; bases with no gene match: 10. Variable domain in full (rest from reference TRBV7-2 and TRBJ2-3): GAGVSQSPSNKVTEKGKDVELRCDPISGHTALYWYRQSLGQGLEFLIYFQGNSAPDKSGLPSDRFSAERTGGSVSTLTIQRTQQEDSAVYLCASSLDGLGASSTDTQYFGPGTRLTVL.

This clonotype appeared many times. The chain has TRBV6-2 or TRBV6-3 and TRBJ2-5; D is uncertain. CDR1 is MNHEY and CDR2 is SVGEGT in the germline V gene. Deletions cut 5 bases from V and 5 bases from J, with 15 bases between. The CDR3 length is 14 residues. The CDR3 nucleotides read TGTGCCAGCAGTCCAGGCTGGGCCTCGGAGACCCAGTACTTC. It codes for CASSPGWASETQYF.

This clonotype was recorded a few times. CDR3 region: CASSRGFGYEQYF. The CDR3, as DNA: TGTGCCAGCAGTAGGGGGTTCGGCTACGAGCAGTACTTC. The chain uses TRBV7-8 and TRBJ2-7; TRBD1 might be the D (6 bases). Germline CDR1 SGHVS, CDR2 FQNEAQ. V gave up 6 bases and J gave up 3 bases, with 12 bases separating them. The CDR3 is 13 amino acids.

CDR3 sequence (DNA): TGTGCCAGCAGCCAAGCTTCCTTTCGCGGGGACCCGTTCTTC. Its protein is CASSQASFRGDPFF. The genes are TRBV14 and TRBJ2-1; a weak D match, TRBD2 (6 bases). Germline CDR1 SGHDN, CDR2 FVKESK. CDR3 size: 14 residues. The V and J ends lost 1 base and 15 bases respectively, with 19 bases between them.

Concerning this clonotype itself: Mismatch with germline at one junction end may stem from a read error. The gene calls are TRBV7-7 and TRBJ2-2; tentative D call: TRBD2 (6 bases). The length of the CDR3 is 14 residues. The germline V gene has CDR1 SSHAT and CDR2 FNYEAQ (reference sequence). CDR3 coding DNA: TGTGCTAGCAGCGACCAACGGGGGTCTGGGGAGCTGTTTTTT. This translates into CASSDQRGSGELFF.

The chain carries TRBV5-1 and TRBJ1-5; the D is unclear. Germline V gene lookup returns CDR1 SGHRS and CDR2 YFSETQ. CDR3 length: 14 amino acids. V lost 0 bases and J 11 bases, leaving 15 bases between the germline ends. In DNA, the CDR3 is TGCGCCAGCAGCTTGGGTGAAGCCCAATCAGCCCAGCATTTT. Translating it yields CASSLGEAQSAQHF.

In its sample, this clonotype was seen a few times. The rearrangement joins TRBV5-6 to TRBJ1-2; TRBD1 is a possible D gene (6 bases). Germline V lookup: CDR1 SGHDT, CDR2 YYEEEE. CDR3 size: 14 residues. V gave up 0 bases and J gave up 2 bases, with 8 bases separating them. The chain's CDR3 is CASSLGTGNYGYTF. CDR3 in DNA: TGTGCCAGCAGCTTGGGTACAGGGAACTATGGCTACACCTTC.

The chain is built from TRBV28 and TRBJ2-7; 11 bases agree with TRBD2. There are 14 residues in the CDR3. Germline V gene data show CDR1 as MDHEN and CDR2 as SYDVKM. The trim removed 6 bases at V and 6 bases at J, leaving 7 bases unmatched. For the CDR3, the DNA is TGTGCCAGCAGCCAACTAGCGGGAGTTTCCGAGCAGTACTTC. It codes for CASSQLAGVSEQYF.

This clonotype occurred many times. The chain combines TRBV12-3 or TRBV12-4 with TRBJ2-2, with 8 nucleotides matching TRBD1. V shed 1 base and J 3 bases; nucleotides not matched to a gene: 4. The CDR3 extends over 16 amino acids. CDR3 amino acids: CASSLGAGGDTGELFF. CDR3 sequence (DNA): TGTGCCAGCAGTTTAGGTGCAGGGGGCGACACCGGGGAGCTGTTTTTT.